Reported below is one T cell receptor (beta chain). The data are from a study of cytomegalovirus exposure and HLA in healthy donors. It was with 60 Vbeta and 13 Jbeta primers that the PCR ran. Produced via immunoSEQ multiplex PCR; TCRdb's table is partial and in-frame only. This table holds approximately 40,000 clones, around three fifths found once. This CDR3 region has 15 residues. From germline, CDR1 is SGDLS and CDR2 YYNGEE. V was clipped by 4 bases and J by 3 bases, with 16 bases between them. Sample: PBMCs. This clonotype originated in a man aged 50 to 59 in good health and CMV-seropositive. V usage is TRBV9 and J usage is TRBJ1-1, with a weak D call TRBD1 (5 bases). CDR3: CASSPDGGRYTEAFF. The CDR3 DNA reads TGTGCCAGCAGCCCAGATGGGGGGAGGTACACTGAAGCTTTCTTT.